The 9 T cell receptor beta chains presented below share a single source sample, sequenced in a study of beta chain features in type 1 diabetes. Expressed TCRB transcripts were sequenced, since all the RNA that had been isolated was reverse transcribed. Sequencing used immunoSEQ multiplex PCR; TCRdb keeps in-frame clones, though not all of them. Of some 300,000 clones detected, about 8% appear once; the ten largest clones hold roughly 1%. Sequenced sample: central memory CD4+ T cells from blood. The receptors were sampled from a woman aged 18-29 years in good health.

This clone was seen more than once but under ten times. This chain joins TRBV2 and TRBJ2-1, with 12 bases that match TRBD2. V dropped 6 bases and J dropped 7; count of bases not matched to a gene: 4. Germline V gene data show CDR1 as SNHLY and CDR2 as FYNNEI. The length of the CDR3 is 14 residues. The CDR3 coding sequence is TGTGCCAGCAGGCTAGCGGGGGGGCCTAATGAGCAGTTCTTC. Translating it yields CASRLAGGPNEQFF.

This clone was seen more than once but under ten times. This chain connects TRBV29-1 to TRBJ1-1; possible D gene TRBD1, 5 bases. Germline loops: CDR1 SQVTM, CDR2 ANQGSEA. V lost 4 bases, J lost 1 base, and 10 bases lay in between. This CDR3 has 13 amino acids. CDR3 sequence: CSVGGRANTEAFF. The CDR3 DNA follows: TGCAGCGTTGGTGGCAGGGCGAACACTGAAGCTTTCTTT.

This chain joins TRBV2 and TRBJ1-6, with D possibly TRBD1 on 5 matching bases. The CDR3 loop spans 14 amino acids. Germline V gene data show CDR1 as SNHLY and CDR2 as FYNNEI. V was pared by 6 bases and J by 9 bases, with 15 bases between. CDR3: CASRTQGGVSPLHF. In DNA form, the CDR3 reads TGTGCCAGCAGGACCCAGGGTGGAGTTTCACCCCTCCACTTT.

The gene calls are TRBV15 and TRBJ1-5; 7 bases are shared with TRBD1. The ends lost 0 bases at V and 11 bases at J; junction bases unmatched: 10. Germline CDR1 is LNHNV and CDR2 is YYDKDF (reference sequence). This CDR3 is 15 amino acids long. In nucleotides, the CDR3 is TGTGCCACCAGCAGAGATCCCGACAGGGTGACGGCCCAGCATTTT. It codes for CATSRDPDRVTAQHF.

This clone was picked up a small number of times. The chain combines TRBV6-6 with TRBJ2-3; D may be TRBD2 (6 bases). Germline V gives CDR1 MNHNY, CDR2 SVGAGI (reference sequence). Trimming removed 2 bases from V and 0 bases from J, with 6 bases in between. The CDR3 covers 14 residues. DNA of the CDR3: TGTGCCAGCAGTTACGGGGGGAGCACAGATACGCAGTATTTT. Translating gives CASSYGGSTDTQYF.

A few counts support this clone. The V call is TRBV7-3, the J call TRBJ2-2; 11 nucleotides match TRBD2. This CDR3 comprises 18 residues. Trimming cost V 6 bases and J 4 bases; bases outside gene matches: 13. Germline values: CDR1 SGHTA, CDR2 FQGTGA. Here the CDR3 DNA reads TGTGCCAGCAGTCCTCTTCGACTAGCGGGACGTGGCACCGGGGAGCTGTTTTTT. As protein: CASSPLRLAGRGTGELFF.

About this clone: Other DNA sequences in the same sample also yield this CDR3. The chain joins TRBV30 to TRBJ1-1; D may be TRBD1 (6 bases). Germline V CDR1 and CDR2: GTSNPN, SVGIG (reference sequence). The CDR3 consists of 13 residues. The V end lost 0 bases, the J end lost 2 bases, and 7 bases lay between the germline ends. This CDR3 reads CAWSVQGNTEAFF. CDR3 DNA: TGTGCCTGGAGTGTACAGGGAAACACTGAAGCTTTCTTT.

The CDR3 nucleotides read TGTGCCAGCACCCCAAGGGACCAGAGGGGTGGCTACACCTTC. It translates to CASTPRDQRGGYTF. V usage is TRBV27 and J usage is TRBJ1-2; D might be TRBD1 (5 bases). CDR1 and CDR2 (germline): MNHEY, SMNVEV (reference sequence). There are 14 residues in the CDR3. Between the trimmed V and J ends, which lost 7 bases and 7 bases, there was a span of 19 bases.

The chain couples TRBV5-6 to TRBJ2-5; 7 bases align to TRBD1. J was trimmed by 5 bases and V by 3 bases; bases with no gene match: 10. Germline V gene data show CDR1 as SGHDT and CDR2 as YYEEEE. CDR3 length: 15 amino acids. The CDR3 here is CASSSSRGYEETQYF. CDR3 DNA: TGTGCCAGCAGCTCCTCCAGGGGGTATGAGGAGACCCAGTACTTC.